This TCR beta chain was documented in a study of CD4 T cells in relation to SARS-CoV-2 and coronaviruses. For the study at large: TCR beta CDR3s were sequenced after roughly 10-day antigen culture of PBMCs. Shared crossreactive spike epitopes were mapped to their HLA restriction.

Broader study findings: About 65% of donors had memory CD4+ clonotypes crossrecognizing SARS-CoV-2 and common cold coronavirus spike.

As to this clone: No antigen is known for it.

Germline V gene lookup returns CDR1 SGHTA and CDR2 FQGNSA. CDR3 size: 16 residues. The V and J ends lost 1 base and 0 bases respectively, with 10 bases between them. Assay: immunoSEQ multiplex PCR; the TCRdb copy retains only in-frame clones and omits some. The data hold roughly 26,000 clones, with around 75% observed a single time. CD4+ T cells from unexposed donors were obtained before the COVID-19 pandemic (2011-2018). The cells were cultured for about ten days before CD4+ T cells were isolated. Testing used SARS-CoV-2 S/N and four cold-coronavirus spikes on unexposed-donor CD4+ T cells, cells permitting.

The sample taken for sequencing was CD4+ T cells from PBMCs, cultured in vitro. The chain employs TRBV7-2 and TRBJ2-1, with a possible D match to TRBD2 (5 bases). This TCR was sampled from a human donor in good health. CDR3 protein: CASSLGLAPSYNEQFF. CDR3 coding DNA: TGTGCCAGCAGCTTAGGGCTAGCACCCTCCTACAATGAGCAGTTCTTC. The full variable domain, its missing parts supplied by reference TRBV7-2 and TRBJ2-1, is GAGVSQSPSNKVTEKGKDVELRCDPISGHTALYWYRQSLGQGLEFLIYFQGNSAPDKSGLPSDRFSAERTGGSVSTLTIQRTQQEDSAVYLCASSLGLAPSYNEQFFGPGTRLTVL.